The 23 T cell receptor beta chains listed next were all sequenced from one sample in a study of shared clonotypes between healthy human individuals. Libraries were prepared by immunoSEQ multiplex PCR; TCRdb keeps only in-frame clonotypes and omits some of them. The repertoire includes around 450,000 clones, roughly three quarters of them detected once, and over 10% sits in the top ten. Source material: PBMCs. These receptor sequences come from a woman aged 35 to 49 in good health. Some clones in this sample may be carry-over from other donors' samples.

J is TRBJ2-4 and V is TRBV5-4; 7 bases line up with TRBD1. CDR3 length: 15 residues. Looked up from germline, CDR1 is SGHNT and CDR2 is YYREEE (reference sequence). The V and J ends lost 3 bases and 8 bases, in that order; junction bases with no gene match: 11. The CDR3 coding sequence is TGTGCCAGCAGCTCACCTTTAGACAGGGCTGACATTCAGTACTTC. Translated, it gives CASSSPLDRADIQYF.

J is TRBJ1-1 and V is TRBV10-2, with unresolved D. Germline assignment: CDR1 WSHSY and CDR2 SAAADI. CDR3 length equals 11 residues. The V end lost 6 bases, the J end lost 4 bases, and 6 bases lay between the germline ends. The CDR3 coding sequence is TGCGCCAGCAGGTTGGGCACTGAAGCTTTCTTT. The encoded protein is CASRLGTEAFF.

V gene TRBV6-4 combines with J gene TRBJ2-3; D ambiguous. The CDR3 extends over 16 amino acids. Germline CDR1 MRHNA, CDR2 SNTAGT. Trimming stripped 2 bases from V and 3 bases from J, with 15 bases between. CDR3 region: CASSDEAQDPTDTQYF. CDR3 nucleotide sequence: TGTGCCAGCAGTGACGAGGCCCAGGACCCAACAGATACGCAGTATTTT.

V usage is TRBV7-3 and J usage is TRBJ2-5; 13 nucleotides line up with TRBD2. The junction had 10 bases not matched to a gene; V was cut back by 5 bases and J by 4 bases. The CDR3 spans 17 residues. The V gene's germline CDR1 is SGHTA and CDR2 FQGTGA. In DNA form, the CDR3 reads TGTGCCAGCAGCCCACGGACTAGCGGGAGATCGGTAGAGACCCAGTACTTC. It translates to CASSPRTSGRSVETQYF.

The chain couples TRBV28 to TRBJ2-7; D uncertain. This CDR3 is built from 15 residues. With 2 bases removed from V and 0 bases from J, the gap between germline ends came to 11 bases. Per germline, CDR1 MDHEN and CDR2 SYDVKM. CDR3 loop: CASSLGLLNSYEQYF. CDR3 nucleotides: TGTGCCAGCAGTTTAGGGCTGCTAAACTCCTACGAGCAGTACTTC.

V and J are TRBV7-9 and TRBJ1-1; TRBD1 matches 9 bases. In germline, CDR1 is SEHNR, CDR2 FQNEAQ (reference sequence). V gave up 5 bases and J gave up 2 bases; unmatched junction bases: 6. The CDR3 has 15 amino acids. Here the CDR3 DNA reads TGTGCCAGCAGCATAAGACAGGGGGTCAACACTGAAGCTTTCTTT. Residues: CASSIRQGVNTEAFF.

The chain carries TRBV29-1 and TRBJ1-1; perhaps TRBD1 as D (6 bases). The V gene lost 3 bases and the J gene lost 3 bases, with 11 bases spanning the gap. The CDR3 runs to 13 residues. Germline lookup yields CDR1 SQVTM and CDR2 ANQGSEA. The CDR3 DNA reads TGCAGCGTTGACAAAAACAGGGACACTGAAGCTTTCTTT. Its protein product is CSVDKNRDTEAFF. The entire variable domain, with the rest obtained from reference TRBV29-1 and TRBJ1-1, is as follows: SAVISQKPSRDICQRGTSLTIQCQVDSQVTMMFWYRQQPGQSLTLIATANQGSEATYESGFVIDKFPISRPNLTFSTLTVSNMSPEDSSIYLCSVDKNRDTEAFFGQGTRLTVV.

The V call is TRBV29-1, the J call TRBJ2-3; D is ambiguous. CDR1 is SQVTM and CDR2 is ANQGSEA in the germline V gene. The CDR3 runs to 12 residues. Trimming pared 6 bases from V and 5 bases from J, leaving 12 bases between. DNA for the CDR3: TGCAGCGTCACCTTAGTGGGAGATACGCAGTATTTT. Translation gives CSVTLVGDTQYF.

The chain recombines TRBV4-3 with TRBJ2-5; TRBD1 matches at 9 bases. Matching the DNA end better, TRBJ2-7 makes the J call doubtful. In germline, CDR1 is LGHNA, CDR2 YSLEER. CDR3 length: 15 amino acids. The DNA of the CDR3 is TGCGCCAGCAGCCGATCCAGGACAGGGGACTACGAGCAGTACTTC. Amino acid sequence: CASSRSRTGDYEQYF.

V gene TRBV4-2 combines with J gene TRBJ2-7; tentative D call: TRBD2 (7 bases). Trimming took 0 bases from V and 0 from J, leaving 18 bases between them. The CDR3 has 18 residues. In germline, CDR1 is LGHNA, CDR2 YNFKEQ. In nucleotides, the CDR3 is TGTGCCAGCAGCCAAGAGGCTAGCGGAGGGGGTAGCTCCTACGAGCAGTACTTC. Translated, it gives CASSQEASGGGSSYEQYF.

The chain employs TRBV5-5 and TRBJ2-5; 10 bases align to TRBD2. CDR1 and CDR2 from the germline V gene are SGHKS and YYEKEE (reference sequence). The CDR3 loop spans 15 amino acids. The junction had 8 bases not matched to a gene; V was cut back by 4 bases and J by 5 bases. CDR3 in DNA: TGTGCCAGCAGCATCCGACTAGCGGGTATTGAGACCCAGTACTTC. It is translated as CASSIRLAGIETQYF.

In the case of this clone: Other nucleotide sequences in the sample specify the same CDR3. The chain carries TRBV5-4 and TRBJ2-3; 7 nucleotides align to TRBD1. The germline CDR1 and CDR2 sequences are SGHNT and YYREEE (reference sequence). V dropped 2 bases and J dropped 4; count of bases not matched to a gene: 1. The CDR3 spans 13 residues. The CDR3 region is CASSLQGPDTQYF. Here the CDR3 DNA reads TGTGCCAGCAGCTTACAGGGGCCAGATACGCAGTATTTT.

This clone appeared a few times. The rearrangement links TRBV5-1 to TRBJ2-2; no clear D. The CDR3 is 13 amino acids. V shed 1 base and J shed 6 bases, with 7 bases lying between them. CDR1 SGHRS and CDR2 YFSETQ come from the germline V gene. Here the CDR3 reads CASSLRTAGELFF. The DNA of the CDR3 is TGCGCCAGCAGCTTGCGGACGGCCGGGGAGCTGTTTTTT.

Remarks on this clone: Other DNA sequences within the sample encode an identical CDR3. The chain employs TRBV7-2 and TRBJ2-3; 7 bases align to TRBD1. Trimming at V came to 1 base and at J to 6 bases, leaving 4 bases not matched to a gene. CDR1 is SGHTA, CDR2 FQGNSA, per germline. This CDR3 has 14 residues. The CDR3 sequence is CASSLDRGADTQYF. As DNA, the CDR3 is TGTGCCAGCAGCTTAGACAGGGGAGCGGATACGCAGTATTTT.

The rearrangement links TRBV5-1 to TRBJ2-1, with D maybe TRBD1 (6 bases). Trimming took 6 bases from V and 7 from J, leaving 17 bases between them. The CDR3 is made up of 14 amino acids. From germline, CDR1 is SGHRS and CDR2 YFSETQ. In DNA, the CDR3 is TGCGCCAGCAAGGTAGGACCTACAGGGAATGAGCAGTTCTTC. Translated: CASKVGPTGNEQFF.

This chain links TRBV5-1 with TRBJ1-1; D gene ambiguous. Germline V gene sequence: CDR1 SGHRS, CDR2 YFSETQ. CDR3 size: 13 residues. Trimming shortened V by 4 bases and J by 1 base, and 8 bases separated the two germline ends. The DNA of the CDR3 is TGCGCCAGCAGCGTAGAACCGAACACTGAAGCTTTCTTT. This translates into CASSVEPNTEAFF.

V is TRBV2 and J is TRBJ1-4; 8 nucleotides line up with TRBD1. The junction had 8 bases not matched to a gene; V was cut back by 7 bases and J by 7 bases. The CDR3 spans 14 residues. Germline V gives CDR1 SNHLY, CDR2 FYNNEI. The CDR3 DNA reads TGTGCCAGCACCCGCGGACAGGGAGTTGAAAAACTGTTTTTT. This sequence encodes CASTRGQGVEKLFF.

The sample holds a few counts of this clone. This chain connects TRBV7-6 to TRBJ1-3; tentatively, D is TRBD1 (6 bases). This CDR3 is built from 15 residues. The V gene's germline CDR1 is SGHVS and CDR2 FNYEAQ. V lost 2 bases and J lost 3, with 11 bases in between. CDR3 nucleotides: TGTGCCAGCAGCTTAAACAGGGTCGGTGGAAACACCATATATTTT. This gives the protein CASSLNRVGGNTIYF.

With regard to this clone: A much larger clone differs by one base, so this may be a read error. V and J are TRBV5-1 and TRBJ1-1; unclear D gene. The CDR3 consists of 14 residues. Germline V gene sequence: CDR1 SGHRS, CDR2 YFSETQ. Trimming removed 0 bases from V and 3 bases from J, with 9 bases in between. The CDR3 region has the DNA TGCGCCAGCAGCTTGGCCGGGCGGTACACTGAAGCTTTCTTT. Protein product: CASSLAGRYTEAFF. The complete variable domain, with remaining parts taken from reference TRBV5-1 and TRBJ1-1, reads KAGVTQTPRYLIKTRGQQVTLSCSPISGHRSVSWYQQTPGQGLQFLFEYFSETQRNKGNFPGRFSGRQFSNSRSEMNVSTLELGDSALYLCASSLAGRYTEAFFGQGTRLTVV.

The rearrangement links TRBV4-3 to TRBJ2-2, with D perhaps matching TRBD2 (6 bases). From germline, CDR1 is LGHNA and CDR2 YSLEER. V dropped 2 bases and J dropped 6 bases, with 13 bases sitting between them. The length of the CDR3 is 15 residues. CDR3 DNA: TGCGCCAGCAGCCAACTCCCGGGGGAGGCCGGGGAGCTGTTTTTT. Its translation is CASSQLPGEAGELFF.

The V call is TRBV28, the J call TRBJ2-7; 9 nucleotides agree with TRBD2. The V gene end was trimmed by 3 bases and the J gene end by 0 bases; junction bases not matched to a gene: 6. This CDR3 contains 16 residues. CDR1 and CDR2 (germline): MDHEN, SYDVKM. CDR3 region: CASSLGSGRLSYEQYF. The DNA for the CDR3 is TGTGCCAGCAGTTTGGGTAGCGGGAGACTCTCCTACGAGCAGTACTTC.

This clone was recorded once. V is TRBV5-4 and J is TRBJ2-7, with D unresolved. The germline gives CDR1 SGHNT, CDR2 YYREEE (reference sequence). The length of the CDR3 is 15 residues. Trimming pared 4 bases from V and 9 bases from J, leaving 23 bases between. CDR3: CASSPFETGQRGQYF. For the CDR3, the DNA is TGTGCCAGCAGCCCATTCGAGACTGGCCAAAGAGGGCAGTACTTC.

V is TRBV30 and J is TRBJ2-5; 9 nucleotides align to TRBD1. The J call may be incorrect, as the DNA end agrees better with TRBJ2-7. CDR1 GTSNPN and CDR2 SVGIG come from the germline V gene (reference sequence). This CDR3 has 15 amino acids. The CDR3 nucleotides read TGTGCCTGGAGGCCGGACAGGGGCGAGTCCTACGAGCAGTACTTC. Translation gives CAWRPDRGESYEQYF.